This T cell receptor beta chain was observed in a study of OX40 agonist ivuxolimab in advanced cancers. Study background: The dose of intravenous ivuxolimab that patients received every 2 weeks ranged from 0.01 to 10 mg/kg. Patients with prior anti-PD-1, anti-PD-L1 or anti-CTLA-4 therapy were eligible; 40% had some.

Data came from immunoSEQ multiplex PCR; TCRdb stores just in-frame clones and leaves some out. The data show about 12,000 clones, roughly three quarters seen once. Patients with autoimmune history or systemic immunosuppression were excluded. This CDR3 spans 12 amino acids. Trimming removed 3 bases at V and 2 bases at J, with 5 bases between. Looked up from germline, CDR1 is SGHVS and CDR2 is FQNEAQ. Material: CD4+ or CD8+ T cells sorted from blood, obtained in a trial of the OX40 agonist ivuxolimab. This receptor was identified in an adult with an advanced solid tumor such as melanoma, head and neck, liver or kidney cancer. The rearrangement joins TRBV7-8 to TRBJ2-7; D is unresolved. The CDR3 reads CASSFIPYEQYF. The CDR3 DNA is TGTGCCAGCAGCTTTATCCCCTACGAGCAGTACTTC. Using reference TRBV7-8 and TRBJ2-7 for the parts outside the CDR3, the full variable domain is GAGVSQSPRYKVAKRGQDVALRCDPISGHVSLFWYQQALGQGPEFLTYFQNEAQLDKSGLPSDRFFAERPEGSVSTLKIQRTQQEDSAVYLCASSFIPYEQYFGPGTRLTVT.